Each of the 26 T cell receptor beta chains below was sequenced from the same sample in a study of cytomegalovirus exposure and HLA in healthy donors. Method: immunoSEQ multiplex PCR; TCRdb's copy keeps in-frame clones and lacks some. The profile shows some 110,000 clones, 88% of them singletons. Sequencing was carried out using PBMCs. The receptors shown here come from a man aged 18 to 29 in good health and CMV-seronegative.

The rearrangement joins TRBV7-9 to TRBJ1-2; no clear D gene. V was cut by 5 bases and J by 2 bases, with 12 bases left in between. The germline V gene has CDR1 SEHNR and CDR2 FQNEAQ (reference sequence). This CDR3 spans 14 amino acids. CDR3 in DNA: TGTGCCAGCAGCGTCAATAGTAGAAACTATGGCTACACCTTC. It specifies CASSVNSRNYGYTF. Supplemented by reference TRBV7-9 and TRBJ1-2, the full variable domain reads DTGVSQNPRHKITKRGQNVTFRCDPISEHNRLYWYRQTLGQGPEFLTYFQNEAQLEKSRLLSDRFSAERPKGSFSTLEIQRTEQGDSAMYLCASSVNSRNYGYTFGSGTRLTVV.

The chain couples TRBV19 to TRBJ1-5; the match to TRBD1 covers 7 bases. V shed 5 bases, J shed 5 bases, and the junction held 9 bases outside the gene matches. This CDR3 has 15 residues. Germline lookup yields CDR1 LNHDA and CDR2 SQIVND (reference sequence). Written as DNA, the CDR3 is TGTGCCAGTAGTCCGGGGGGGACAGAACATCAGCCCCAGCATTTT. This codes for CASSPGGTEHQPQHF.

The chain uses TRBV7-2 and TRBJ2-3, with 10 bases identical to TRBD2. V was clipped by 3 bases and J by 3 bases; unmatched bases: 12. Germline values: CDR1 SGHTA, CDR2 FQGNSA. The length of the CDR3 is 18 residues. The CDR3 here is CASSFRAGGYSPTDTQYF. The DNA for the CDR3 is TGTGCCAGCAGCTTTCGAGCGGGGGGGTACTCTCCGACAGATACGCAGTATTTT.

The chain has TRBV27 and TRBJ2-6, with D tentatively TRBD1 (5 bases). Germline V gives CDR1 MNHEY, CDR2 SMNVEV (reference sequence). Trimming removed 5 bases from V and 1 base from J, with 9 bases in between. CDR3 size: 15 residues. This CDR3 is CASSAQGSGANVLTF. The CDR3 region has the DNA TGTGCCAGCAGTGCCCAGGGATCTGGGGCCAACGTCCTGACTTTC.

The chain employs TRBV28 and TRBJ2-3; maybe TRBD2 (7 bases). The V gene lost 6 bases and the J gene lost 2 bases, with 18 bases spanning the gap. Looked up from germline, CDR1 is MDHEN and CDR2 is SYDVKM. This CDR3 is 16 amino acids long. The CDR3 here is CASSHGGGGVTDTQYF. DNA of the CDR3: TGTGCCAGCAGCCATGGAGGAGGGGGGGTCACAGATACGCAGTATTTT.

The J gene is TRBJ2-2, the V gene TRBV5-1; possible D gene TRBD1, 6 bases. CDR3 length equals 17 residues. V lost 0 bases, J lost 2 bases, and 14 bases lay in between. Germline V gene sequence: CDR1 SGHRS, CDR2 YFSETQ. CDR3: CASSLVEGQINTGELFF. CDR3 coding DNA: TGCGCCAGCAGCTTGGTAGAAGGACAGATTAACACCGGGGAGCTGTTTTTT.

The J gene is TRBJ2-5, the V gene TRBV19; TRBD2 agrees at 9 bases. Germline V gene lookup returns CDR1 LNHDA and CDR2 SQIVND (reference sequence). CDR3 length equals 16 residues. V shed 6 bases, J shed 2 bases, and the junction held 10 bases outside the gene matches. This CDR3 is CASRNSGGSFQETQYF. The CDR3 coding sequence is TGTGCCAGTAGAAATAGCGGGGGATCCTTTCAAGAGACCCAGTACTTC.

The chain has TRBV7-9 and TRBJ2-1, with 8 bases fitting TRBD1. Germline V CDR1 and CDR2: SEHNR, FQNEAQ (reference sequence). The CDR3 is made up of 12 amino acids. The junction had 4 bases not matched to a gene; V was cut back by 5 bases and J by 10 bases. The CDR3 spells CASSGDRGEQFF. CDR3 in DNA: TGTGCCAGCAGCGGCGACAGGGGCGAGCAGTTCTTC.

This clone was counted a single time. The J gene is TRBJ2-7, the V gene TRBV2; 7 bases map to TRBD1. Germline lookup yields CDR1 SNHLY and CDR2 FYNNEI. Germline trimming cut 6 bases from V and 4 bases from J; bases unmatched to any gene: 9. This CDR3 spans 14 amino acids. The CDR3 here is CASRTGTELYEQYF. The CDR3 DNA sequence: TGTGCCAGCAGAACCGGGACAGAACTTTACGAGCAGTACTTC. The full variable domain, in which reference TRBV2 and TRBJ2-7 provide the parts outside the CDR3, is EPEVTQTPSHQVTQMGQEVILRCVPISNHLYFYWYRQILGQKVEFLVSFYNNEISEKSEIFDDQFSVERPDGSNFTLKIRSTKLEDSAMYFCASRTGTELYEQYFGPGTRLTVT.

The rearrangement uses TRBV7-6 and TRBJ1-1, with a possible D match to TRBD1 (6 bases). With 5 bases removed from V and 7 bases from J, the gap between germline ends came to 20 bases. This CDR3 region has 15 residues. The germline CDR1 and CDR2 sequences are SGHVS and FNYEAQ. The CDR3 protein is CASSPRGGREDEAFF. The CDR3 DNA is TGTGCCAGCAGCCCGAGGGGGGGCAGGGAAGATGAAGCTTTCTTT.

The rearrangement joins TRBV11-2 to TRBJ2-2; D gene ambiguous. V was cut by 0 bases and J by 4 bases, with 6 bases left in between. This CDR3 has 14 residues. Germline V gives CDR1 SGHAT, CDR2 FQNNGV. DNA of the CDR3: TGTGCCAGCAGCTTAGATCGGAGCACCGGGGAGCTGTTTTTT. Its translation is CASSLDRSTGELFF.

This sequence joins TRBV6-1 and TRBJ2-1; 9 positions match TRBD2. Unmatched junction bases numbered 6, after V lost 9 bases and J lost 3 bases. Germline V gene sequence: CDR1 MNHNS, CDR2 SASEGT. CDR3 length equals 14 residues. This CDR3 reads CASRLAEVYNEQFF. The CDR3 DNA reads as TGTGCCAGTAGACTAGCGGAAGTCTACAATGAGCAGTTCTTC.

The chain employs TRBV2 and TRBJ2-3, with 9 bases identical to TRBD2. This CDR3 is built from 15 residues. V dropped 8 bases and J dropped 3; count of bases not matched to a gene: 9. Germline CDR1 SNHLY, CDR2 FYNNEI. CDR3 region: CASLTSGDRTDTQYF. The CDR3 DNA reads as TGTGCCAGCTTGACTAGCGGAGATAGAACAGATACGCAGTATTTT.

The chain recombines TRBV5-6 with TRBJ1-5, with 12 bases identical to TRBD1. This CDR3 is built from 18 residues. Per germline, CDR1 SGHDT and CDR2 YYEEEE. Trimming at V came to 4 bases and at J to 2 bases, leaving 10 bases not matched to a gene. The CDR3 loop reads CASSTTGTGGLGNQPQHF. The CDR3 DNA is TGTGCCAGCAGCACCACCGGGACAGGGGGCTTAGGCAATCAGCCCCAGCATTTT.

The CDR3 DNA reads TGTGCCAGTAGTATACCGGACAGGGGAATTCAGTTCTTC. Protein sequence: CASSIPDRGIQFF. J is TRBJ2-1 and V is TRBV19; 9 nucleotides line up with TRBD1. After removal of 2 bases from V and 13 bases from J, the junction contained 6 bases not matched to a gene. From germline, CDR1 is LNHDA and CDR2 SQIVND (reference sequence). CDR3 length: 13 residues.

The chain has TRBV5-6 and TRBJ2-7, with D tentatively TRBD1 (6 bases). Trimming cost V 7 bases and J 4 bases, with 15 bases left between them. From germline, CDR1 is SGHDT and CDR2 YYEEEE. CDR3 length: 13 residues. The CDR3 loop is CASQSGDRYEQYF. CDR3 DNA sequence: TGTGCCAGCCAGTCAGGGGACCGTTACGAGCAGTACTTC. The entire variable domain, with the rest obtained from reference TRBV5-6 and TRBJ2-7, is as follows: DAGVTQSPTHLIKTRGQQVTLRCSPKSGHDTVSWYQQALGQGPQFIFQYYEEEERQRGNFPDRFSGHQFPNYSSELNVNALLLGDSALYLCASQSGDRYEQYFGPGTRLTVT.

This chain links TRBV6-5 with TRBJ1-2; a weak D match, TRBD1 (6 bases). V was shortened by 5 bases and J by 0 bases, with 10 bases between the two germline ends. This CDR3 has 14 amino acids. CDR1 is MNHEY, CDR2 SVGAGI, per germline. CDR3 nucleotides: TGTGCCAGCAGTCAACAGGGCCCTAACTATGGCTACACCTTC. Translating it yields CASSQQGPNYGYTF.

This chain joins TRBV29-1 and TRBJ1-2, with D maybe TRBD1 (6 bases). V was pared by 7 bases and J by 4 bases, with 16 bases between. CDR1 and CDR2 (germline): SQVTM, ANQGSEA. This CDR3 is built from 13 residues. The CDR3 DNA reads TGCAGCGCCCCAACAGGGCTCGGCTATGGCTACACCTTC. Protein: CSAPTGLGYGYTF.

Only one count was recorded for this clone. V gene TRBV6-1 combines with J gene TRBJ2-1, with TRBD2 identical over 8 bases. Losses at the gene ends were 6 bases for V and 7 bases for J; bases not matched to a gene: 8. Germline assignment: CDR1 MNHNS and CDR2 SASEGT. This CDR3 is built from 14 residues. CDR3 nucleotides: TGTGCCAGCAGCGCAAGCGGGAGAGGTAATGAGCAGTTCTTC. This sequence encodes CASSASGRGNEQFF.

The chain joins TRBV27 to TRBJ2-3; TRBD1 aligns across 8 bases. The CDR3 consists of 14 residues. The germline V gene has CDR1 MNHEY and CDR2 SMNVEV (reference sequence). V was pared by 10 bases and J by 2 bases, with 8 bases of the junction left unmatched. Here the CDR3 DNA reads TGTGCCACAAGGACAGGGTCTCCCACAGATACGCAGTATTTT. Protein: CATRTGSPTDTQYF.

The V call is TRBV2, the J call TRBJ2-7; D may be TRBD2 (5 bases). Trimming took 7 bases from V and 7 from J, leaving 17 bases between them. Germline CDR1 reads SNHLY; CDR2 reads FYNNEI. The CDR3 sequence is 13 residues long. This CDR3 is CASNFGEGTEQYF. For the CDR3, the DNA is TGTGCCAGCAATTTCGGGGAAGGCACGGAGCAGTACTTC.

The chain recombines TRBV28 with TRBJ1-2; unclear D gene. From germline, CDR1 is MDHEN and CDR2 SYDVKM. V was shortened by 7 bases and J by 3 bases, with 6 bases between the two germline ends. The CDR3 spans 11 residues. The CDR3 nucleotides read TGTGCCAGCACACAGTACTATGGCTACACCTTC. Encoded protein: CASTQYYGYTF.

The chain has TRBV7-9 and TRBJ1-5; 8 bases are shared with TRBD1. The germline V gene encodes CDR1 SEHNR and CDR2 FQNEAQ (reference sequence). Trimming removed 1 base from V and 6 bases from J; junction bases left unmatched: 5. The length of the CDR3 is 15 residues. CDR3 region: CASSLGGTGIQPQHF. The CDR3 DNA sequence: TGTGCCAGCAGCTTAGGCGGGACAGGTATTCAGCCCCAGCATTTT.

V is TRBV5-5 and J is TRBJ1-2; D remains unclear. The CDR3 sequence is 14 residues long. Per the germline V gene, CDR1 is SGHKS and CDR2 is YYEKEE (reference sequence). The V end was cut by 0 bases, the J end by 2 bases, with 8 bases between. The CDR3 spells CASSLAQSNYGYTF. In DNA form, the CDR3 reads TGTGCCAGCAGCTTGGCGCAGTCAAACTATGGCTACACCTTC.

The rearrangement links TRBV28 to TRBJ1-5; 8 bases match TRBD1. Germline V lookup: CDR1 MDHEN, CDR2 SYDVKM. V lost 4 bases, J lost 4 bases, and 3 bases stayed unmatched. This CDR3 region has 14 residues. The CDR3 DNA is TGTGCCAGCAGTTCGGGACAGGCTAATCAGCCCCAGCATTTT. It encodes CASSSGQANQPQHF.

The chain uses TRBV2 and TRBJ1-2; tentative D call: TRBD1 (5 bases). The V end was cut by 11 bases, the J end by 0 bases, with 10 bases between. The germline gives CDR1 SNHLY, CDR2 FYNNEI. This CDR3 is 12 amino acids long. This CDR3 reads CAGQITNYGYTF. In DNA form, the CDR3 reads TGTGCCGGACAAATTACTAACTATGGCTACACCTTC.